This passage covers 19 T cell receptor beta chains from one sample sequenced in a study of metastatic and nonmetastatic thyroid tumors. Thyroid surgery was preceded by no treatment in any patient. From the PCR reads, TCRdb re-called clones with MiXCR. The sample has 25,000 to 30,000 clones; over 20% are singletons. Material for sequencing was blood. All receptors come from a female donor with papillary thyroid cancer or a benign thyroid nodule (not recorded which). Some clones in this sample may be carry-over from other donors' samples.

Concerning this clone: One junction end disagrees with the germline gene, perhaps due to a read error. The V call is TRBV5-1, the J call TRBJ2-7; TRBD1 might be the D (5 bases). The CDR3 is 13 residues long. Germline-derived CDR1 and CDR2 are SGHRS and YFSETQ. The CDR3 nucleotides are TGCGCCGGCAGCTTAGTCAGGGCCCACGAGCAGTACTTC. Encoded protein: CAGSLVRAHEQYF.

In regard to this clone: With a much larger clone just one base away, this may be a read error. V is TRBV5-1 and J is TRBJ2-1; the D is unclear. V lost 6 bases to trimming and J lost 6 bases, with 13 bases between them. Germline V gene lookup returns CDR1 SGHRS and CDR2 YFSETQ. This CDR3 is built from 13 residues. CDR3 in amino acids: CASISGLLNEQFF. The DNA of the CDR3 is TGCGCCAGCATCTCGGGCCTCCTCAATGAGCAGTTCTTC.

In its sample, this clone ranks as medium-sized. V usage is TRBV28 and J usage is TRBJ1-2; tentative D call: TRBD1 (5 bases). The germline V and J ends were trimmed by 6 bases and 4 bases, with 15 bases remaining between them. CDR3 length: 14 residues. Germline assignment: CDR1 MDHEN and CDR2 SYDVKM. The CDR3 bases are TGTGCCAGCAGACTACCGGGACTCCCCTATGGCTACACCTTC. Encoded protein: CASRLPGLPYGYTF.

This clone occurred many times. A single base separates this from a much larger clone, so it may be a read error. CDR3 DNA: TGTGCCAGCGCCCCGGAGGGGGGTCCCAAGCAGTTCTTC. Its protein is CASAPEGGPKQFF. V usage is TRBV12-3 or TRBV12-4 and J usage is TRBJ2-1; possibly TRBD1 or TRBD2 for D (6 bases each). The CDR3 extends over 13 amino acids. Trimming pared 8 bases from V and 11 bases from J, leaving 19 bases between.

This clone came up a few times. This sequence joins TRBV7-3 and TRBJ2-1; TRBD1 might be the D (6 bases). The CDR3 sequence is 13 residues long. The V gene's germline CDR1 is SGHTA and CDR2 FQGTGA. Trimming cost V 4 bases and J 8 bases, with 12 bases left between them. CDR3 coding DNA: TGTGCCAGCAGCTCACAGGGTAACGATGAGCAGTTCTTC. This gives the protein CASSSQGNDEQFF. Full variable domain (remainder filled in from reference TRBV7-3 and TRBJ2-1): GAGVSQTPSNKVTEKGKYVELRCDPISGHTALYWYRQSLGQGPEFLIYFQGTGAADDSGLPNDRFFAVRPEGSVSTLKIQRTERGDSAVYLCASSSQGNDEQFFGPGTRLTVL.

This clone has a count of ten or more. The chain recombines TRBV3-1 with TRBJ1-6; D is perhaps TRBD1 (6 bases). Germline V gene sequence: CDR1 LGHDT, CDR2 YNNKEL (reference sequence). V lost 6 bases to trimming and J lost 6 bases, with 9 bases between them. The CDR3 runs 13 residues. The DNA for the CDR3 is TGTGCCAGCAGACAGGGCCCTAATTCACCCCTCCACTTT. It encodes CASRQGPNSPLHF.

This clone was recorded at least ten times. This chain uses TRBV19 with TRBJ1-2, with 9 bases identical to TRBD1. V was pared by 4 bases and J by 8 bases, with 8 bases of the junction left unmatched. Germline V gene lookup returns CDR1 LNHDA and CDR2 SQIVND (reference sequence). The CDR3 has 14 amino acids. CDR3 in amino acids: CASSTRDRAAGYTF. The CDR3 DNA reads TGTGCCAGTAGTACGCGGGACAGGGCGGCAGGCTACACCTTC.

This clone was found many times. J is TRBJ2-1 and V is TRBV29-1, with D perhaps matching TRBD1 or TRBD2 (5 bases each). Germline CDR1 and CDR2: SQVTM and ANQGSEA. The CDR3 is made up of 13 amino acids. The V and J ends lost 7 bases and 4 bases respectively, with 14 bases between them. As DNA, the CDR3 is TGCAGCGCATTGAGGGGTCAATACAATGAGCAGTTCTTC. Translated: CSALRGQYNEQFF.

This clone was detected only a few times. At one end the junction does not follow the germline gene, possibly because of a read error. V gene TRBV24-1 combines with J gene TRBJ1-1; D is undetermined. This CDR3 contains 13 residues. Germline V gives CDR1 KGHDR, CDR2 SFDVKD. The CDR3 spells CATSGNSNTEASF. The DNA of the CDR3 is TGTGCCACCAGTGGAAACTCGAACACTGAAGCTTCCTTC.

This clone was seen only a few times. The conserved phenylalanine or tryptophan normally closing the CDR3 is absent here, so this likely arose from a read error. The chain carries TRBV19 and TRBJ1-1; no clear D. The CDR3 is 13 amino acids. Germline V gene lookup returns CDR1 LNHDA and CDR2 SQIVND (reference sequence). Trimming took off 6 bases at V and 0 bases at J, with 8 bases between the two ends. DNA for the CDR3: TGTGCCAGTAGAGACCAGCTGAACACTGAAGCTTTCCTT. This encodes CASRDQLNTEAFL.

This clone was seen repeatedly, ten times or more. In nucleotides, the CDR3 is TGTGCCAGCAGTGACACACGTCCGGGGGGCGTAGAAGAAAAACTGTTTTTT. Translated, it gives CASSDTRPGGVEEKLFF. J is TRBJ1-4 and V is TRBV6-4; the D gene is possibly TRBD1 (6 bases). The CDR3 extends over 17 amino acids. V gave up 2 bases and J gave up 8 bases, with 21 bases separating them. The germline V gene has CDR1 MRHNA and CDR2 SNTAGT.

This clone was counted ten times or more. This chain connects TRBV5-5 to TRBJ2-7, with no clear D. The CDR3 has 13 residues. Trimming took off 3 bases at V and 0 bases at J, with 7 bases between the two ends. The V gene's germline CDR1 is SGHKS and CDR2 YYEKEE (reference sequence). DNA of the CDR3: TGTGCCAGCAGCTCCCTAGGCTCCTACGAGCAGTACTTC. Its protein product is CASSSLGSYEQYF.

The CDR3 DNA is TGTGCCAGCAGTTCCGCGGGGAATAATGAAAAACTGTTTTTT. It specifies CASSSAGNNEKLFF. This chain links TRBV6-2 or TRBV6-3 with TRBJ1-4, with D unclear. This CDR3 spans 14 amino acids. With 4 bases removed from V and 4 bases from J, the gap between germline ends came to 10 bases. In germline, CDR1 is MNHEY, CDR2 SVGEGT.

Many counts were recorded for this clone. The chain joins TRBV5-4 to TRBJ2-1; the D is unclear. There are 11 residues in the CDR3. Per the germline V gene, CDR1 is SGHNT and CDR2 is YYREEE (reference sequence). V lost 3 bases to trimming and J lost 10 bases, with 8 bases between them. The CDR3 loop is CASSSLREQFF. The CDR3 DNA reads TGTGCCAGCAGCTCCCTAAGAGAGCAGTTCTTC. Together with reference TRBV5-4 and TRBJ2-1, the CDR3 gives the full variable domain: ETGVTQSPTHLIKTRGQQVTLRCSSQSGHNTVSWYQQALGQGPQFIFQYYREEENGRGNFPPRFSGLQFPNYSSELNVNALELDDSALYLCASSSLREQFFGPGTRLTVL.

J is TRBJ2-3 and V is TRBV2; maybe TRBD2 (6 bases). The CDR3 loop spans 16 amino acids. Germline V lookup: CDR1 SNHLY, CDR2 FYNNEI. Trimming removed 2 bases at V and 6 bases at J, with 18 bases between. CDR3 bases: TGTGCCAGCAGTGAACGCGGGACTCCTAATGTGGATACGCAGTATTTT. Its protein is CASSERGTPNVDTQYF. Together with reference TRBV2 and TRBJ2-3, the CDR3 gives the full variable domain: EPEVTQTPSHQVTQMGQEVILRCVPISNHLYFYWYRQILGQKVEFLVSFYNNEISEKSEIFDDQFSVERPDGSNFTLKIRSTKLEDSAMYFCASSERGTPNVDTQYFGPGTRLTVL.

This clone has at least ten counts. J is TRBJ2-5 and V is TRBV5-1, with a possible D match to TRBD2 (5 bases). CDR1 and CDR2 (germline): SGHRS, YFSETQ. The CDR3 is 14 amino acids. V dropped 4 bases and J dropped 4 bases, with 14 bases sitting between them. The CDR3 nucleotides are TGCGCCAGCAGCCCTACCTCGGGGAGAGAGACCCAGTACTTC. This sequence encodes CASSPTSGRETQYF.

CDR3 DNA: TGTGCCAGCAGCTTGGACAGGGACACTGAAGCTTTCTTT. As protein: CASSLDRDTEAFF. V and J are TRBV11-2 and TRBJ1-1, with 8 bases matching TRBD1. This CDR3 is 13 amino acids long. The ends lost 3 bases at V and 3 bases at J; junction bases unmatched: 0. The germline gives CDR1 SGHAT, CDR2 FQNNGV.

This clone was recorded at least ten times. This chain joins TRBV20-1 and TRBJ2-1; D tentatively fits TRBD1 or TRBD2 (5 bases each). The CDR3 contains 14 residues. Germline V gene lookup returns CDR1 DFQATT and CDR2 SNEGSKA (reference sequence). V shed 3 bases and J shed 2 bases, with 11 bases lying between them. This CDR3 is CSASFRDPYNEQFF. In DNA form, the CDR3 reads TGCAGTGCTAGTTTCAGGGACCCCTACAATGAGCAGTTCTTC.

This clone occurred many times. J is TRBJ2-2 and V is TRBV7-6, with D unresolved. V was pared by 0 bases and J by 5 bases, with 4 bases between. Germline V lookup: CDR1 SGHVS, CDR2 FNYEAQ. The CDR3 is 13 residues long. The CDR3 reads CASSLALTGELFF. CDR3 DNA: TGTGCCAGCAGCTTAGCGCTAACCGGGGAGCTGTTTTTT.